Listed below are T cell receptor beta chains from one sample, sequenced in a study of beta chain features in type 1 diabetes. Here immunoSEQ multiplex PCR was the method, and the copy in TCRdb shows in-frame clones only, minus some. The data hold 300,000 to 350,000 clones, with roughly 12% observed a single time. Sequencing was performed on naive CD4+ T cells from blood. These receptors originate from a woman between 18 and 29 years old with type 1 diabetes. The CDR3 runs from the conserved cysteine through the conserved F or W. Each record gives: clone size, V gene, CDR3 protein. Clone size is not always given. Where it is, it says once, few, many or a class for expanded clones.

clone_size: NA
v_call: TRBV6-6
cdr3_aa: CAGAESGRLGTGELFF

clone_size: few
v_call: TRBV7-9
cdr3_aa: CASSARDKFNYGYTF

clone_size: NA
v_call: TRBV29-1
cdr3_aa: CSVEWARGRGSGRDPGQFF

clone_size: few
v_call: TRBV18
cdr3_aa: CASSRGTGASYGYTF

clone_size: few
v_call: TRBV7-3
cdr3_aa: CASSPDGTSGRMEQFF

clone_size: NA
v_call: TRBV6-6
cdr3_aa: CATHRISGANVLTF

clone_size: few
v_call: TRBV29-1
cdr3_aa: CSVEGQGGNEQFF

clone_size: NA
v_call: TRBV6-4
cdr3_aa: CASRHTDRVETQYF

clone_size: NA
v_call: TRBV11-2
cdr3_aa: CASFGLPRMGAFF

clone_size: NA
v_call: TRBV11-2
cdr3_aa: CASSFLTGANVLTF

clone_size: few
v_call: TRBV7-9
cdr3_aa: CASSLEDSRGGYTF

clone_size: NA
v_call: TRBV30
cdr3_aa: CAWSAPGLAGYTDTQYF

clone_size: few
v_call: TRBV19
cdr3_aa: CASQYSRGTASSYEQYF

clone_size: few
v_call: TRBV28
cdr3_aa: CASSTGQGAFTF

clone_size: NA
v_call: TRBV27
cdr3_aa: CASSFRQGGRNEQFF

clone_size: few
v_call: TRBV5-1
cdr3_aa: CASSPFGRGHRAFF

clone_size: NA
v_call: TRBV30
cdr3_aa: CAWSVRLAGNEQFF

clone_size: NA
v_call: TRBV2
cdr3_aa: CASTDRRDYGYTF

clone_size: few
v_call: TRBV12-5
cdr3_aa: CASGLLTGNQPQHF

clone_size: few
v_call: TRBV27
cdr3_aa: CASRWREEAYEQYF

clone_size: NA
v_call: TRBV19
cdr3_aa: CASSIASGSLNEQFF

clone_size: few
v_call: TRBV30
cdr3_aa: CAWSSGSTDTQYF